Detailed here is one TCR beta chain. Its antigen is not known. Germline V lookup: CDR1 MDHEN, CDR2 SYDVKM. V lost 7 bases, J lost 0 bases, and 13 bases lay in between. This CDR3 comprises 15 residues. TCRdb's table, derived via immunoSEQ multiplex PCR, lists solely in-frame clones and lacks some. Found here are 300,000 to 400,000 clones, about nine tenths of them singletons; the top ten hold about 5%. The source of the sample is a study of Ad26.COV2.S vaccination and SARS-CoV-2 variants. Study details: In the COV1001 trial, the donor was in the Ad26.COV2.S arm. Study-level findings and limits: The placebo group had lower spike-specific TCR breadth than the vaccine recipients did. After vaccination, substantial breadth of spike-specific CD8+ and CD4+ responses was reported.

As to treatment: some 20 received Ad26.COV2.S at low or high dose, single or two shots; several received placebo; per-sample allocation not given. Day 63 following the first vaccine or placebo injection was when the samples were taken. The sample came from a Boston adult aged 18-55 years. The V and J genes are TRBV28 and TRBJ1-5; D not certain. The sample was peripheral blood, taken in a trial of Ad26.COV2.S vaccine versus placebo. The clonotype comes from a person aged 18-60 years who received the Ad26.COV2.S COVID-19 vaccine or a placebo. CDR3 amino acids: CASTTLRASNQPQHF. As DNA, the CDR3 is TGTGCCAGCACCACTCTGAGGGCTAGCAATCAGCCCCAGCATTTT.